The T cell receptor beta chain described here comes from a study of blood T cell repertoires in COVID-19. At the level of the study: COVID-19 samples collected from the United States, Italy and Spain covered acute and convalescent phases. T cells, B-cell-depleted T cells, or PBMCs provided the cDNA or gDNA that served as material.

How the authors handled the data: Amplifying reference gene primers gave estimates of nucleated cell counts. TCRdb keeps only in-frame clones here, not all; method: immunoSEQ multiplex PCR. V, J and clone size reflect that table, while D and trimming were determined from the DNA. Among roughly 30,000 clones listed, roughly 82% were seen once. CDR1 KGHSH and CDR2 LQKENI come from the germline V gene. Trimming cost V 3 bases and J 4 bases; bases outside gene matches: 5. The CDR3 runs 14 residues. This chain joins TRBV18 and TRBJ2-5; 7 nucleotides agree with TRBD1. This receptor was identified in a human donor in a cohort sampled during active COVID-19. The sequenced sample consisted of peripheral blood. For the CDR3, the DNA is TGTGCCAGCTCACCCCGACAGGGACGAGAGACCCAGTACTTC. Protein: CASSPRQGRETQYF.